This TCR beta chain was recovered during a study of cytomegalovirus exposure and HLA in healthy donors. General study findings and limits: TRBV6-2, TRBV6-3 and some other V segments were excluded as indistinguishable. TCR beta sequences reportedly predicted the HLA-A and HLA-B alleles of most subjects accurately. Reports credit the classifier with highly specific, highly sensitive diagnosis of cytomegalovirus status.

Despite likely unrecorded immune exposures, the donors were nominally healthy at the time of sampling. PCR used 60 Vbeta primers and 13 Jbeta primers. Assay used: immunoSEQ multiplex PCR; TCRdb lists only in-frame clones, some missing. The data contain about 130,000 clones, about two thirds of them seen just once; the ten biggest clones take up 2.6%. This CDR3 is 14 amino acids long. Germline assignment: CDR1 SGHRS and CDR2 YFSETQ. Trimming cost V 4 bases and J 2 bases; bases outside gene matches: 6. Points on this clone: Its target is unknown.

This receptor was obtained from a woman in her sixties or seventies in good health and CMV-seropositive. Source material: PBMCs. This chain links TRBV5-1 with TRBJ2-7; 7 bases agree with TRBD1. The CDR3 is CASSAGDSPYEQYF. CDR3 DNA: TGCGCCAGCAGCGCCGGGGACAGTCCCTACGAGCAGTACTTC.